Below, one TCR beta chain is given with its context. Its binding antigen is unknown. No much larger clone is present one base from it, and per-base qualities are unavailable. Libraries came from 5' RACE. The instrument given in TCRdb is Illumina HiSeq 2500. A second PCR of roughly 7 to 11 cycles was run with a J-beta primer mix and a sample-barcoded 5' primer. Each TCR beta cDNA molecule received a unique molecular identifier from a template-switch 5' adaptor carrying 12 random nucleotides. Each sample yielded at least 2.5 million CDR3-containing paired-end reads. The Mint cDNA synthesis kit, primed by a TRBC-specific oligonucleotide, was used to synthesize first-strand cDNA from all RNA. Following uracil-DNA glycosylase treatment, a first 18-cycle PCR with universal primers M1SS and BC2_uni_R was performed on all cDNA. Under the source paper's analysis protocol: Each sample was normalized by randomly selecting 1 million high-quality reads, each carrying a distinct molecular identifier. Instead of being binned into consensus sequences, reads with shared molecular identifiers were discarded. CDR3 identification, clonotype clustering and error correction used MiTCR with a Q25 quality threshold and the strictest error-elimination algorithm. A nonparametric unseen species model with Euler transformation was used to estimate lower-bound total TCR beta diversity. TCRdb took the public reads, trimmed them with fastp at Q25, ran MiXCR for clone calling and kept in-frame beta chains. Every distinct CDR3 protein forms one entry, paired with its most common genes and DNA. The V and J calls and clone size are TCRdb's, not the authors'. The sample yields roughly 1.5 million distinct CDR3 sequences; around 40% were counted once. Over 3.5% of the sample is taken by the ten largest.

This sample stems from a study of blood T cells in healthy people across ages (dated by TCRdb to between 2014 and 2017). About the full investigation: Template switching captured roughly one uniquely barcoded TCR beta cDNA molecule per two T cells in model experiments. Donors of different ages were randomly distributed across sequencing lanes to avoid experimental bias. Age-related changes in TCR beta repertoire diversity were measured in the study by deep sequencing normalized with unique cDNA molecular identifiers. Using the same blood draw, the study looked at two additional independent replicas of 1 million unique cDNA reads for two donors, one aged 18 to 30 and the other aged 80 or older. Donors were grouped into four age groups: young (average roughly 16 years), middle-aged (39), aged (approximately 67) and long-lived (over 80).

Spanning cysteine to phenylalanine, the CDR3 consists of 14 amino acids. Left in the record is the CDR3 DNA by itself, 42 bases read in frame from the first base. CDR1 and CDR2 (DFQATT, SNEGSKA) derive from the germline V gene (reference sequence). Relative to germline, V is missing 6 bases and J is missing 4 bases, with 8 bases of the junction outside any gene match. The donors were some 39 Caucasian individuals from Russia, aged roughly 6 to 100 years, who were systemically healthy. Around 10 milliliters of peripheral blood were collected from each donor into EDTA-treated Vacutainer tubes. Ficoll-Paque density-gradient centrifugation was used to isolate PBMCs, with at least 6 million per sample. Total RNA, at least 5 micrograms per sample, was extracted from PBMCs with Trizol reagent. The percentages of naive CD45RAhigh/CD27high T cells were determined by flow cytometry on a PBMC aliquot from every donor.

Results the study describes overall, beyond this receptor: As age increased, observed TCR beta diversity per million T cells dropped in a roughly linear way, and a significant reduction was already evident by age 40. Conclusive comparison of naive and antigen-experienced compartments was prevented by the profiling of bulk unsorted PBMCs. Estimates of total diversity from one million sequenced T cells were regarded as lower bounds and underestimates. The CMV infection status of donors was not known, potentially confounding age-related changes in expanded clonotypes. There was a strong correlation between observed TCR beta diversity and the percentage of naive T cells measured by flow cytometry. Compared with the aged group, the long-lived group had more naive CD4+ T cells, fewer expanded clones and increased TCR diversity, suggesting age selection.

Sequenced sample: blood. The chain links TRBV20-1 with TRBJ1-2; 10 central nucleotides agree with TRBD1. This sequence was found in a woman between 18 and 29 years old in good health. The bases are TGCAGTGCGTTAGCCGGGACAGGGGCCTATGGCTACACCTTC. This yields the protein CSALAGTGAYGYTF.